This T cell receptor (beta chain) was retrieved from a study of T cell therapy after organ transplantation. This clone has more than one count but fewer than ten. The antigen remains unidentified. The same CDR3 is also encoded by other DNA sequences in this sample. CDR1 is LGHNA, CDR2 YSLEER, per germline. The ends were cut back, 0 bases at V and 4 bases at J, with 7 bases in the middle. CDR3 size: 13 residues. Therapy product cells were restimulated with a CMV peptide pool for roughly four hours, then IFN-gamma-secreting cells were captured. Broader study findings: Nonresponder repertoires showed strong pretherapy expansions, barely changing post-therapy.

Method: immunoSEQ multiplex PCR; TCRdb's copy keeps in-frame clones and lacks some. The sample lists 950 to 1,300 clones; less than 45% were seen once. Source material: cultured CD8+ T cells. The rearrangement links TRBV4-3 to TRBJ2-7; D call uncertain. The source of this sequence is a human patient who had received a solid organ transplant and had CMV disease. Some T cells may be supplied by the graft donor. CDR3 bases: TGCGCCAGCAGCCAAGAGGCGGAATACGAGCAGTACTTC. Its translation: CASSQEAEYEQYF.